The 12 T cell receptor beta chains given below trace back to one sample, sequenced in a study of early T cells in non-severe SARS-CoV-2 infection. TCRdb called the 5' RACE reads again in MiXCR, with one record for every CDR3 protein. This table has 71,000 or so distinct CDR3 sequences, around 15% appearing once. Sequenced material: whole blood. The source of these receptors is an adult who was a healthcare worker with PCR-confirmed SARS-CoV-2 infection or an uninfected control (not recorded which).

The J gene is TRBJ1-1, the V gene TRBV18, with D possibly TRBD1 on 5 matching bases. Germline assignment: CDR1 KGHSH and CDR2 LQKENI. The CDR3 sequence is 13 residues long. Trimming removed 3 bases at V and 5 bases at J, with 10 bases between. The CDR3 is CASSPSRVTEAFF. The DNA of the CDR3 is TGTGCCAGCTCACCCTCCAGGGTAACTGAAGCTTTCTTT.

This clonotype occurred a few times. The chain employs TRBV20-1 and TRBJ2-3, with a possible D match to TRBD2 (6 bases). Germline assignment: CDR1 DFQATT and CDR2 SNEGSKA (reference sequence). V dropped 7 bases and J dropped 0 bases, with 14 bases sitting between them. The CDR3 consists of 14 residues. This CDR3 is CSVIGTSSTDTQYF. Written as DNA, the CDR3 is TGCAGTGTCATCGGGACTTCTAGCACAGATACGCAGTATTTT.

The J gene is TRBJ2-1, the V gene TRBV6-5; maybe TRBD1 (6 bases). The CDR3 totals 14 residues. Trimming removed 6 bases at V and 0 bases at J, with 9 bases between. Germline assignment: CDR1 MNHEY and CDR2 SVGAGI. CDR3 sequence reads: CASSLDSSYNEQFF. CDR3 coding DNA: TGTGCCAGCAGCCTGGACAGCTCCTACAATGAGCAGTTCTTC.

The genes are TRBV2 and TRBJ2-3; 7 nucleotides line up with TRBD2. Germline V gives CDR1 SNHLY, CDR2 FYNNEI. V lost 6 bases to trimming and J lost 2 bases; unmatched junction nucleotides: 8. The length of the CDR3 is 15 residues. The DNA of the CDR3 is TGTGCCAGCAGCGTTGACAGCGGGGTCACAGATACGCAGTATTTT. Its protein product is CASSVDSGVTDTQYF.

The chain joins TRBV28 to TRBJ1-1; perhaps TRBD1 as D (5 bases). The CDR3 is 13 residues long. Germline CDR1 MDHEN, CDR2 SYDVKM. Trimming stripped 6 bases from V and 8 bases from J, with 16 bases between. The CDR3, as DNA: TGTGCCAGCAGAGGGCCCGGGGGTTCCGAAGCTTTCTTT. As protein: CASRGPGGSEAFF.

This chain joins TRBV5-1 and TRBJ2-1; 10 bases align to TRBD2. The CDR3 consists of 21 residues. The J segment lost 5 bases and the V segment lost 2 bases, leaving 22 bases of the junction unmatched. Germline loops: CDR1 SGHRS, CDR2 YFSETQ. As DNA, the CDR3 is TGCGCCAGCAGCTTTTGGATTGCGCTAGCGGGGGCCCCCAGACCTAACAATGAGCAGTTCTTC. Protein product: CASSFWIALAGAPRPNNEQFF.

The chain couples TRBV6-2 or TRBV6-3 to TRBJ1-5; TRBD1 might be the D (6 bases). This CDR3 contains 15 residues. CDR1 and CDR2 (germline): MNHEY, SVGEGT. The V end was cut by 0 bases, the J end by 6 bases, with 12 bases between. CDR3 sequence: CASSYSGGPAQPQHF. For the CDR3, the DNA is TGTGCCAGCAGTTACTCCGGGGGGCCAGCTCAGCCCCAGCATTTT.

Worth noting for this clonotype: The conserved closing phenylalanine or tryptophan is absent in this CDR3, likely reflecting a read error. The chain combines TRBV29-1 with TRBJ2-7, with TRBD1 identical over 9 bases. Trimming cost V 7 bases and J 6 bases; bases outside gene matches: 7. This CDR3 comprises 12 residues. The germline V gene has CDR1 SQVTM and CDR2 ANQGSEA. The CDR3 nucleotides are TGCAGCGCCGGGACAGGGCCATCCGAGCAGTACTCC. The encoded protein is CSAGTGPSEQYS.

This clonotype was counted only a few times. The rearrangement joins TRBV7-2 to TRBJ2-2; D is perhaps TRBD1 or TRBD2 (5 bases each). The CDR3 has 16 amino acids. Trimming cost V 6 bases and J 0 bases, with 14 bases left between them. Germline V gene sequence: CDR1 SGHTA, CDR2 FQGNSA. In DNA, the CDR3 is TGTGCCAGCAGTTTCACCCAGGGACCGAACACCGGGGAGCTGTTTTTT. It is translated as CASSFTQGPNTGELFF.

This clonotype was seen a few times. This chain uses TRBV5-4 with TRBJ2-1, with 7 bases lining up with TRBD2. This CDR3 contains 16 residues. Germline V CDR1 and CDR2: SGHNT, YYREEE (reference sequence). Trimming at V came to 4 bases and at J to 4 bases, leaving 11 bases not matched to a gene. This chain's CDR3 is CASSPGISSGYNEQFF. The CDR3 bases are TGTGCCAGCAGCCCGGGAATATCTAGCGGTTACAATGAGCAGTTCTTC. The full variable domain, in which reference TRBV5-4 and TRBJ2-1 provide the parts outside the CDR3, is ETGVTQSPTHLIKTRGQQVTLRCSSQSGHNTVSWYQQALGQGPQFIFQYYREEENGRGNFPPRFSGLQFPNYSSELNVNALELDDSALYLCASSPGISSGYNEQFFGPGTRLTVL.

This clonotype was seen at least ten times. The chain employs TRBV5-5 and TRBJ2-5; 7 nucleotides match TRBD2. This CDR3 comprises 13 residues. The J segment lost 6 bases and the V segment lost 5 bases, leaving 7 bases of the junction unmatched. Germline V gene lookup returns CDR1 SGHKS and CDR2 YYEKEE (reference sequence). CDR3 sequence reads: CASRIGAGQTQYF. The DNA of the CDR3 is TGTGCCAGCAGGATAGGAGCGGGACAGACCCAGTACTTC.

This chain links TRBV7-2 with TRBJ2-5; D is uncertain. There are 15 residues in the CDR3. V lost 5 bases to trimming and J lost 5 bases, with 18 bases between them. CDR1 is SGHTA and CDR2 is FQGNSA in the germline V gene. Written as DNA, the CDR3 is TGTGCCAGCAGCCGTGCGTACGCCTCGACCGAGACCCAGTACTTC. It translates to CASSRAYASTETQYF.